A selection of T cell receptor beta chains follows, all from one sample in a study of blood T cell repertoires in COVID-19. Assay: immunoSEQ multiplex PCR; the TCRdb copy retains only in-frame clones and omits some. The data contain under 250,000 clones, over 75% of them seen just once; the ten biggest clones take up 11%. What was sequenced was peripheral blood. These receptors came from a man aged 50-59 years with COVID-19, enrolled during active disease. The CDR3 runs from the conserved cysteine through the conserved F or W. The order of the fields is D gene, V gene, clone size, J gene, CDR3 DNA, CDR3 protein. D genes are given only for firm matches. A row's size may be missing; if present it is once, few, many or a size class.

>TRBD2|TRBV9|.|TRBJ2-2
TGTGCCAGCAGCGTATCTGGGACTAGCGGCACCGGGGAGCTGTTTTTT
CASSVSGTSGTGELFF
>.|TRBV6-5|.|TRBJ2-2
TGTGCCAGCAGCCCCGGGACACAAAACACCGGGGAGCTGTTTTTT
CASSPGTQNTGELFF
>.|TRBV11-2|.|TRBJ2-1
TGTGCCAGCAGCTTAGCCGACAATGAGCAGTTCTTC
CASSLADNEQFF
>.|TRBV7-9|few|TRBJ2-1
TGTGCCAGCAGCTTAGGGCGGGATGAGCAGTTCTTC
CASSLGRDEQFF
>TRBD1|TRBV4-3|.|TRBJ1-4
TGCGCCAGCAGCCAAGACGAGGGGGCCGATGAAAAACTGTTTTTT
CASSQDEGADEKLFF
>TRBD1|TRBV19|few|TRBJ2-1
TGTGCCAGTAGTGTCGGGACAGGGGGTATTAATGAGCAGTTCTTC
CASSVGTGGINEQFF
>.|TRBV27|.|TRBJ1-2
TGTGCCAGCAGTCATGGGCCTGACATTGATGGCTACACCTTC
CASSHGPDIDGYTF
>.|TRBV3-1/TRBV3-2|.|TRBJ1-1
TGTGCCAGCAGCCAAGATATGAGTGAAGCTTTCTTT
CASSQDMSEAFF
>.|TRBV6-5|.|TRBJ2-7
TGTGCCAGCAGCGACCCCGGGACAAGGCTCCGGCAGTACTTC
CASSDPGTRLRQYF
>TRBD2|TRBV4-2|.|TRBJ2-4
TGTGCCAGCAGCCAAACAGGACTAGCGGGGGGCGGCGACCAAAACATTCAGTACTTC
CASSQTGLAGGGDQNIQYF
>TRBD2|TRBV7-8|.|TRBJ2-5
TGTGCCAGCAGCTTAACCGGGACTACTCAAGAGACCCAGTACTTC
CASSLTGTTQETQYF
>.|TRBV27|.|TRBJ2-7
TGTGCCAGCAGTTTAAATTACGGTTCAGGGAGGTACGAGCAGTACTTC
CASSLNYGSGRYEQYF
>TRBD1|TRBV7-9|.|TRBJ1-6
TGTGCCAGCAGCTTAGTGACAGGGTCAGGGAATTCACCCCTCCACTTT
CASSLVTGSGNSPLHF
>TRBD1|TRBV19|.|TRBJ1-1
TGTGCCAGTAGTAAATGGACAGGGGGGAGCACTGAAGCTTTCTTT
CASSKWTGGSTEAFF
>.|TRBV7-9|.|TRBJ2-1
TGTGCCAGCAGCCCCGGGAGGGGGCGATACAATGAGCAGTTCTTC
CASSPGRGRYNEQFF
>.|TRBV5-4|.|TRBJ2-5
TGTGCCAGCAGCCGGGGGCAAGAGACCCAGTACTTC
CASSRGQETQYF
>TRBD1|TRBV27|once|TRBJ2-7
TGTGCCAGCAGTTCGATAGGGGACAGCCACTACGAGCAGTACTTC
CASSSIGDSHYEQYF
>TRBD1|TRBV7-6|.|TRBJ1-5
TGTGCCAGCAGCTTCGGACAGGGTGATCAGCCCCAGCATTTT
CASSFGQGDQPQHF
>.|TRBV7-3|.|TRBJ2-2
TGTGCCAGCAGCTCCCGGCTAGAGATGAACACCGGGGAGCTGTTTTTT
CASSSRLEMNTGELFF
>TRBD2|TRBV10-1|.|TRBJ2-1
TGCGCCAGCAGTCCGGGGACTAGCGGGGTCAATGAGCAGTTCTTC
CASSPGTSGVNEQFF
>TRBD1|TRBV14|.|TRBJ1-2
TGTGCCAGCAGCCATTACGGGACAGGGGTGTCCTATGGCTACACCTTC
CASSHYGTGVSYGYTF
>TRBD1|TRBV2|.|TRBJ2-7
TGTGCCAGCGGGGGACAGTCCTACGAGCAGTACTTC
CASGGQSYEQYF